The 19 T cell receptor beta chains below were found in one sample sequenced in a study of T cells in Graves' hyperthyroidism and ophthalmopathy. Regions amplified from RNA transcripts were the TCR beta CDR3 regions. First-round RT-PCR of the TCR CDR3 relied on the HTBI primer set. A single record per CDR3 protein comes from TCRdb applying MiXCR to the multiplex PCR reads. Of about 570,000 distinct CDR3 sequences listed, less than 15% were seen once; the top ten hold approximately 15%. Sequencing used blood. The receptors originated from a woman aged 40 to 50 with Graves' hyperthyroidism.

This clonotype has a count of ten or more. The chain carries TRBV11-2 and TRBJ2-1, with TRBD2 identical over 9 bases. V dropped 1 base and J dropped 4; count of bases not matched to a gene: 8. Germline CDR1 SGHAT, CDR2 FQNNGV. The CDR3 length is 17 residues. This chain's CDR3 is CASSLVSLAGLYNEQFF. In nucleotides, the CDR3 is TGTGCCAGCAGCTTAGTCTCACTAGCGGGCCTTTACAATGAGCAGTTCTTC.

This clonotype has ten or more counts. The rearrangement links TRBV12-3 or TRBV12-4 to TRBJ1-2, with 9 nucleotides matching TRBD1. CDR3 length: 15 amino acids. The J segment lost 7 bases and the V segment lost 4 bases, leaving 10 bases of the junction unmatched. The chain's CDR3 is CASSSWDREIGGYTF. The CDR3 nucleotides read TGTGCCAGCAGTTCGTGGGACAGGGAAATAGGTGGCTACACCTTC.

Many counts were recorded for this clonotype. This sequence joins TRBV12-3 or TRBV12-4 and TRBJ2-1; 7 bases agree with TRBD1. V dropped 5 bases and J dropped 7; count of bases not matched to a gene: 5. This CDR3 region has 13 residues. In DNA, the CDR3 is TGTGCCAGCAGTACCCGGGACAGTAATGAGCAGTTCTTC. The encoded protein is CASSTRDSNEQFF.

This clonotype was seen many times. V is TRBV28 and J is TRBJ1-3; D remains ambiguous. The CDR3 is 16 residues long. V gave up 5 bases and J gave up 0 bases, with 14 bases separating them. CDR1 and CDR2 from the germline V gene are MDHEN and SYDVKM. The CDR3 region is CASSLPGLSSGNTIYF. The CDR3 nucleotides read TGTGCCAGCAGTCTCCCCGGACTGTCCTCTGGAAACACCATATATTTT.

This clonotype showed up many times. This rearrangement joins TRBV29-1 to TRBJ2-1; D ambiguous. The CDR3 spans 13 residues. The V and J ends lost 2 bases and 9 bases respectively, with 14 bases between them. Germline V gives CDR1 SQVTM, CDR2 ANQGSEA. As DNA, the CDR3 is TGCAGCGTTGAAAGGTCTCTAGGCAGTGAGCAGTTCTTC. Amino acid sequence: CSVERSLGSEQFF.

The table lists this clonotype with many counts. The chain is built from TRBV15 and TRBJ2-7; either TRBD1 or TRBD2 may supply D (5 bases each). Germline-derived CDR1 and CDR2 are LNHNV and YYDKDF (reference sequence). The ends were cut back, 0 bases at V and 4 bases at J, with 13 bases in the middle. The CDR3 covers 15 residues. CDR3 sequence: CATSRETSGTYEQYF. In DNA, the CDR3 is TGTGCCACCAGCAGAGAGACTTCTGGGACGTACGAGCAGTACTTC. Using reference TRBV15 and TRBJ2-7 for the parts outside the CDR3, the full variable domain is DAMVIQNPRYQVTQFGKPVTLSCSQTLNHNVMYWYQQKSSQAPKLLFHYYDKDFNNEADTPDNFQSRRPNTSFCFLDIRSPGLGDTAMYLCATSRETSGTYEQYFGPGTRLTVT.

The chain has TRBV7-2 and TRBJ2-6, with 7 bases lining up with TRBD1. CDR1 SGHTA and CDR2 FQGNSA come from the germline V gene. This CDR3 has 19 amino acids. V trimming: 4 bases; J trimming: 0 bases; junction bases outside the gene matches: 12. In DNA, the CDR3 is TGTGCCAGCAGCTCCCCCAGACTGGACAGGTCCTCTGGGGCCAACGTCCTGACTTTC. Protein product: CASSSPRLDRSSGANVLTF.

This clonotype was found many times. This rearrangement joins TRBV10-3 to TRBJ2-7; 11 bases are shared with TRBD2. This CDR3 region has 17 residues. V shed 0 bases and J 4 bases; nucleotides not matched to a gene: 8. The germline gives CDR1 ENHRY, CDR2 SYGVKD. This chain's CDR3 is CAISESIGTSGGYEQYF. The CDR3 nucleotides are TGTGCCATCAGTGAGTCGATTGGGACTAGCGGAGGTTACGAGCAGTACTTC.

This sequence joins TRBV20-1 and TRBJ1-5; D call uncertain. The germline CDR1 and CDR2 sequences are DFQATT and SNEGSKA (reference sequence). The CDR3 runs to 14 residues. With 0 bases removed from V and 11 bases from J, the gap between germline ends came to 17 bases. Written as DNA, the CDR3 is TGCAGTGCTAGAGAAGGAGGATCCCGGGAGTCCCAGCATTTT. It codes for CSAREGGSRESQHF.

V and J are TRBV19 and TRBJ2-2; TRBD1 might be the D (5 bases). The length of the CDR3 is 18 residues. V shed 5 bases and J shed 1 base, with 20 bases lying between them. Germline V gene lookup returns CDR1 LNHDA and CDR2 SQIVND (reference sequence). The CDR3, as DNA: TGTGCCAGTAGTCGACAGCCAACTTATACTCTGAACACCGGGGAGCTGTTTTTT. Protein sequence: CASSRQPTYTLNTGELFF.

This clonotype showed up many times. The chain couples TRBV14 to TRBJ2-5; 9 positions agree with TRBD2. The trim removed 3 bases at V and 2 bases at J, leaving 1 base unmatched. In germline, CDR1 is SGHDN, CDR2 FVKESK. The CDR3 totals 14 residues. The CDR3 here is CASSHLAGQETQYF. Here the CDR3 DNA reads TGTGCCAGCAGCCATCTAGCGGGACAAGAGACCCAGTACTTC. The variable domain in full, completed from reference TRBV14 and TRBJ2-5, reads EAGVTQFPSHSVIEKGQTVTLRCDPISGHDNLYWYRRVMGKEIKFLLHFVKESKQDESGMPNNRFLAERTGGTYSTLKVQPAELEDSGVYFCASSHLAGQETQYFGPGTRLLVL.

This clonotype was recorded at least ten times. V usage is TRBV12-3 or TRBV12-4 and J usage is TRBJ1-1; D remains ambiguous. The CDR3 runs to 12 residues. V was shortened by 2 bases and J by 6 bases, with 7 bases between the two germline ends. Here the CDR3 reads CASSLYGAEAFF. CDR3 DNA: TGTGCCAGCAGTTTATATGGCGCTGAAGCTTTCTTT.

Notes on this clonotype: A much more abundant neighbour one base away suggests this may be a read error. V usage is TRBV7-2 and J usage is TRBJ2-7; D is unclear. Germline loops: CDR1 SGHTA, CDR2 FQGNSA. The CDR3 is 12 residues long. The CDR3 DNA follows: TGTGCCAGCAGCCCCTTCTCGGGCGAGCGGTACTTC. Its protein product is CASSPFSGERYF.

This clonotype was seen repeatedly, ten times or more. The chain uses TRBV20-1 and TRBJ1-1; 8 positions match TRBD1. J lost 4 bases, V lost 0 bases, and 4 bases had no gene match. The CDR3 is 14 residues long. Per the germline V gene, CDR1 is DFQATT and CDR2 is SNEGSKA (reference sequence). CDR3 loop: CSAREGQGPTEAFF. The CDR3 region has the DNA TGCAGTGCTAGAGAAGGACAGGGTCCCACTGAAGCTTTCTTT.

This clonotype has ten or more counts. The V gene is TRBV6-1, the J gene TRBJ2-6, with D tentatively TRBD1 (5 bases). Germline loops: CDR1 MNHNS, CDR2 SASEGT. The length of the CDR3 is 16 residues. Deletions cut 2 bases from V and 0 bases from J, with 8 bases between. Here the CDR3 DNA reads TGTGCCAGCAGTGAACAAGGGGTCTCTGGGGCCAACGTCCTGACTTTC. This encodes CASSEQGVSGANVLTF.

This clonotype has a count of ten or more. This chain joins TRBV5-1 and TRBJ2-2; D is undetermined. The V end was cut by 5 bases, the J end by 5 bases, with 10 bases between. Germline assignment: CDR1 SGHRS and CDR2 YFSETQ. This CDR3 contains 13 residues. The CDR3 loop reads CASSPLRTGELFF. The CDR3 DNA reads as TGCGCCAGCAGTCCCCTTCGGACCGGGGAGCTGTTTTTT.

This clonotype has at least ten counts. The CDR3 nucleotides read TGCGCCAGCAGCGGAGTCGACAGAGTTGAAGCTTTCTTT. Translating gives CASSGVDRVEAFF. The V gene is TRBV5-1, the J gene TRBJ1-1, with TRBD1 as a possible D gene (5 bases). Germline V gene lookup returns CDR1 SGHRS and CDR2 YFSETQ. V lost 4 bases and J 7 bases, leaving 14 bases between the germline ends. CDR3 length: 13 amino acids.

This clonotype appeared many times. This chain joins TRBV28 and TRBJ2-5; perhaps D is TRBD1 or TRBD2 (5 bases each). The germline gives CDR1 MDHEN, CDR2 SYDVKM. V lost 2 bases and J lost 1, with 14 bases in between. The CDR3 sequence is 16 residues long. The CDR3 here is CASSLPGTAAQETQYF. DNA of the CDR3: TGTGCCAGCAGTTTACCCGGGACCGCAGCCCAAGAGACCCAGTACTTC. The full variable domain, completed using reference TRBV28 and TRBJ2-5, is DVKVTQSSRYLVKRTGEKVFLECVQDMDHENMFWYRQDPGLGLRLIYFSYDVKMKEKGDIPEGYSVSREKKERFSLILESASTNQTSMYLCASSLPGTAAQETQYFGPGTRLLVL.

This clonotype was detected many times. The chain couples TRBV6-1 to TRBJ2-1; D unresolved. Trimming took 0 bases from V and 14 from J, leaving 11 bases between them. The CDR3 covers 12 residues. Germline V gives CDR1 MNHNS, CDR2 SASEGT. CDR3 DNA: TGTGCCAGCAGTGAAGCGTCGGGTTGGAAGTTCTTC. It is translated as CASSEASGWKFF.